The 13 T cell receptor beta chains below were found in one sample sequenced in a study of blood T cell repertoires in COVID-19. Produced via immunoSEQ multiplex PCR; TCRdb's table is partial and in-frame only. The profile shows 200,000 to 300,000 clones, 84% of them singletons. Material: peripheral blood. The receptors originated from a man aged 45-65 years with acute or convalescent COVID-19.

The V gene is TRBV28, the J gene TRBJ1-6; D is uncertain. The germline gives CDR1 MDHEN, CDR2 SYDVKM. Trimming removed 3 bases from V and 5 bases from J, with 5 bases in between. CDR3 length: 13 residues. CDR3 bases: TGTGCCAGCAGTTTCTCTCATAATTCACCCCTCCACTTT. Translating gives CASSFSHNSPLHF.

V and J are TRBV6-6 and TRBJ2-2; 8 positions match TRBD1. The CDR3 totals 14 residues. J was trimmed by 6 bases and V by 6 bases; bases with no gene match: 6. CDR1 is MNHNY and CDR2 is SVGAGI in the germline V gene (reference sequence). This CDR3 reads CASRDQGAAGELFF. The CDR3 bases are TGTGCCAGCAGGGATCAGGGGGCGGCCGGGGAGCTGTTTTTT.

This clone came up once. The chain employs TRBV27 and TRBJ2-7, with D possibly being TRBD2 (6 bases). The V end lost 1 base, the J end lost 7 bases, and 11 bases lay between the germline ends. The CDR3 runs 13 residues. Germline V gene data show CDR1 as MNHEY and CDR2 as SMNVEV (reference sequence). The CDR3 protein is CASSLFLGGEQYF. CDR3 DNA sequence: TGTGCCAGCAGTTTATTCTTGGGGGGAGAGCAGTACTTC.

V is TRBV7-3 and J is TRBJ2-1; 7 bases map to TRBD1. The CDR3 runs to 16 residues. V gave up 5 bases and J gave up 4 bases; unmatched junction bases: 11. Germline V CDR1 and CDR2: SGHTA, FQGTGA. The CDR3 sequence: CASSLTGVSQYNEQFF. CDR3 DNA: TGTGCCAGCAGCCTCACAGGGGTATCTCAATACAATGAGCAGTTCTTC.

The V gene is TRBV18, the J gene TRBJ2-5, with D possibly TRBD2 on 5 matching bases. CDR3 length: 16 amino acids. CDR1 and CDR2 (germline): KGHSH, LQKENI. Trimming cost V 5 bases and J 4 bases, with 20 bases left between them. As DNA, the CDR3 is TGTGCCAGCTCATCGGCCTCGCTCGGGGTACGAGAGACCCAGTACTTC. Translated, it gives CASSSASLGVRETQYF.

The chain carries TRBV3-1 (or the pseudogene TRBV3-2) and TRBJ1-2; maybe TRBD1 (6 bases). This CDR3 is built from 14 residues. The germline gives CDR1 LGHDT, CDR2 YNNKEL (reference sequence). V shed 3 bases and J shed 7 bases, with 15 bases lying between them. The CDR3 loop is CASSHLDREGGYTF. As DNA, the CDR3 is TGTGCCAGCAGCCATTTGGACAGAGAAGGTGGCTACACCTTC.

The rearrangement joins TRBV18 to TRBJ2-1; D is unresolved. The CDR3 totals 14 residues. Trimming shortened V by 2 bases and J by 3 bases, and 8 bases separated the two germline ends. The germline V gene has CDR1 KGHSH and CDR2 LQKENI. CDR3 nucleotides: TGTGCCAGCTCACCAGGGCTTAACTACAATGAGCAGTTCTTC. Translated: CASSPGLNYNEQFF.

J is TRBJ1-1 and V is TRBV5-1; 7 bases align to TRBD1. Trimming took 3 bases from V and 3 from J; bases not matched to a gene: 8. CDR1 and CDR2 from the germline V gene are SGHRS and YFSETQ. CDR3 length: 15 amino acids. The CDR3 reads CASSSPGQDDTEAFF. The CDR3, as DNA: TGCGCCAGCAGCTCGCCCGGACAGGACGACACTGAAGCTTTCTTT.

The chain couples TRBV19 to TRBJ2-1; 9 nucleotides match TRBD2. Germline V CDR1 and CDR2: LNHDA, SQIVND (reference sequence). V lost 3 bases to trimming and J lost 7 bases; unmatched junction nucleotides: 4. The CDR3 has 14 residues. Written as DNA, the CDR3 is TGTGCCAGTAGTATTGATACTAGCGGGAATGAGCAGTTCTTC. Residues: CASSIDTSGNEQFF.

The chain couples TRBV7-8 to TRBJ2-1; 14 nucleotides align to TRBD2. Trimming removed 6 bases from V and 4 bases from J; junction bases left unmatched: 5. The CDR3 has 16 amino acids. CDR1 is SGHVS and CDR2 is FQNEAQ in the germline V gene. The CDR3, as DNA: TGTGCCAGCAGTTCCGGGACTAGCGGGGGTTACAATGAGCAGTTCTTC. Amino acid sequence: CASSSGTSGGYNEQFF. The variable domain in full, completed from reference TRBV7-8 and TRBJ2-1, reads GAGVSQSPRYKVAKRGQDVALRCDPISGHVSLFWYQQALGQGPEFLTYFQNEAQLDKSGLPSDRFFAERPEGSVSTLKIQRTQQEDSAVYLCASSSGTSGGYNEQFFGPGTRLTVL.

The chain recombines TRBV6-5 with TRBJ1-2, with 8 bases that match TRBD1. Germline V gene lookup returns CDR1 MNHEY and CDR2 SVGAGI. This CDR3 contains 14 residues. Trimming took 4 bases from V and 8 from J; bases not matched to a gene: 9. CDR3 DNA sequence: TGTGCCAGCAGTTCCAGGACAGGGAGTGACGGCTACACCTTC. It yields the protein CASSSRTGSDGYTF.

V and J are TRBV5-1 and TRBJ2-1, with 8 bases matching TRBD2. The germline V gene has CDR1 SGHRS and CDR2 YFSETQ. This CDR3 has 16 amino acids. V trimming: 9 bases; J trimming: 3 bases; junction bases outside the gene matches: 14. CDR3 nucleotides: TGCGCCACCTATGACGGGACGCGGGAGGTCTACAATGAGCAGTTCTTC. Protein product: CATYDGTREVYNEQFF.

This chain connects TRBV24-1 to TRBJ2-1; 8 nucleotides match TRBD2. In germline, CDR1 is KGHDR, CDR2 SFDVKD. This CDR3 has 14 residues. V shed 6 bases, J shed 7 bases, and the junction held 7 bases outside the gene matches. CDR3 protein: CATSTAGLVNEQFF. The CDR3 bases are TGTGCCACCAGTACCGCGGGACTAGTGAATGAGCAGTTCTTC.